This T cell receptor beta chain was recorded in a study of blood T cell repertoires in COVID-19. About the research overall: The analysed material was cDNA or gDNA that came from T cells, B-cell-depleted T cells, or PBMCs.

The ends lost 5 bases at V and 5 bases at J; junction bases unmatched: 11. Germline V gene sequence: CDR1 MNHEY, CDR2 SVGAGI. The CDR3 is 15 amino acids. The table came from immunoSEQ multiplex PCR; TCRdb's copy has only in-frame clones and leaves some out. Counted here are about 200,000 clones, roughly 86% occurring once; the ten biggest clones make up 4.5% to 6.5%. Sequenced sample: PBMCs or T cells enriched from blood (not recorded which). The TCR was taken from a man aged 40-49 years with acute COVID-19. This chain uses TRBV6-5 with TRBJ1-2; 7 bases fit TRBD1. CDR3 region: CASSQSWDRYYGYTF. CDR3 in DNA: TGTGCCAGCAGTCAGTCCTGGGACAGATATTATGGCTACACCTTC.